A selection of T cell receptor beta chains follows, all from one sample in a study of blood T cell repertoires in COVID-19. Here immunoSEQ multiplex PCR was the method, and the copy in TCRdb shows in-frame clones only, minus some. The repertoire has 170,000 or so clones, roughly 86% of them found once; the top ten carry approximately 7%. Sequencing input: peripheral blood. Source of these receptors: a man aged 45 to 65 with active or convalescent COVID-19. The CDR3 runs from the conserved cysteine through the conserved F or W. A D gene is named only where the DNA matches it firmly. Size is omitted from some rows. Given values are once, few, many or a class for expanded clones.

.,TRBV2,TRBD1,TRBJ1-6,TGTGCCAGCAGTGTAGGACAGGGGGTCAATTCACCCCTCCACTTT,CASSVGQGVNSPLHF
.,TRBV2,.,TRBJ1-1,TGTGCCAGCAGTGAAGGATGGACACAAGGAGGGCACACTGAAGCTTTCTTT,CASSEGWTQGGHTEAFF
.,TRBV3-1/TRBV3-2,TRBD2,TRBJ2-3,TGTGCCAGCAGCCAAGACTCGGGGGGGCCCGCAGATACGCAGTATTTT,CASSQDSGGPADTQYF
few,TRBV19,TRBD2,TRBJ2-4,TGTGCCAGTAGTATACAAGCGGGAGGGCGGATTCAGTACTTC,CASSIQAGGRIQYF
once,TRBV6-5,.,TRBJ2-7,TGTGCCAGCAGTTACCGACAGTTCTACGAGCAGTACTTC,CASSYRQFYEQYF
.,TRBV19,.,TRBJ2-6,TGTGCCAGTAGTACCGACTCGTTCGCTGGGGCCAACGTCCTGACTTTC,CASSTDSFAGANVLTF
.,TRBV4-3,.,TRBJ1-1,TGCGCCAGCAGCCCCGGAAGAGACAGGGAAGCTTTCTTT,CASSPGRDREAFF
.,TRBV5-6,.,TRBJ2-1,TGTGCCAGCCTAGCGCTGGTACGCTCCTACAATGAGCAGTTCTTC,CASLALVRSYNEQFF
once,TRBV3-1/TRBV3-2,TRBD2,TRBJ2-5,TGTGCCAGCAGCCCACTAGCGGGGGAAGAGACCCAGTACTTC,CASSPLAGEETQYF
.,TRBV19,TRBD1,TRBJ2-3,TGTGCCAGTAGTAAACGGGACAGATCAGATACGCAGTATTTT,CASSKRDRSDTQYF
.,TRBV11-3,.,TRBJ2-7,TGTGCCAGCAGCCCCGGTCTAAGGGAGGCCTACGAGCAGTACTTC,CASSPGLREAYEQYF